This T cell receptor beta chain was observed in a study of beta chain features in type 1 diabetes. Of the isolated RNA, all was reverse transcribed, and so the sequenced material was expressed TCRB transcripts. Sequencing used immunoSEQ multiplex PCR; TCRdb keeps in-frame clones, though not all of them. The sample consists of about 180,000 clones, approximately 8% of them appearing once. Overall study results and limits: Type 1 diabetes patients had moderately but significantly shorter TCRB CDR3s in all four CD4+ subsets.

Comment on this clone: What it binds is not known.

The sequence was collected from a man aged 18-30 years with type 1 diabetes. Sequencing used central memory CD4+ T cells from blood.

DNA of the CDR3: TGTGCCACCAGCAGAAAGGGGATCACTGAAGCTTTCTTT. Translating it yields CATSRKGITEAFF. This chain links TRBV15 with TRBJ1-1; D perhaps matches TRBD1 (5 bases). This CDR3 has 13 residues. The V gene's germline CDR1 is LNHNV and CDR2 YYDKDF (reference sequence). Trimming shortened V by 2 bases and J by 4 bases, and 8 bases separated the two germline ends.